This TCR beta chain was observed in a study of cytomegalovirus exposure and HLA in healthy donors. Overall study findings and caveats: Per a prior analysis, the majority of TCR beta V segments were productive roughly 87% or roughly 30% of the time. For cytomegalovirus status, the classifier reportedly gave diagnoses with high specificity and sensitivity.

This clone was counted a single time. Its target is unknown. The PCR had 60 Vbeta and 13 Jbeta primers. The protocol was immunoSEQ multiplex PCR, while the TCRdb copy is restricted to in-frame clones and leaves out a portion. Of about 77,000 clones listed, 78% are singletons. This clonotype was obtained from a man aged 35-49 years in good health and CMV-seronegative. Sequencing input: PBMCs.

CDR3 region: CASSSSGETQYF. CDR3 bases: TGTGCCAGCAGTTCCTCAGGAGAGACCCAGTACTTC. J is TRBJ2-5 and V is TRBV2; D gene ambiguous. Trimming removed 5 bases from V and 4 bases from J, with 8 bases in between. This CDR3 is built from 12 residues. Germline assignment: CDR1 SNHLY and CDR2 FYNNEI.